The entry that follows covers one T cell receptor beta chain sequence. The CDR3 runs to 17 residues. Germline V gives CDR1 MGHRA, CDR2 YSYEKL. Losses at the gene ends were 5 bases for V and 1 base for J; bases not matched to a gene: 13. It was with random hexamers that roughly 0.45 to 1 ug RNA was reverse transcribed. Each CDR3 protein gets one entry after TCRdb re-called the immunoSEQ multiplex PCR reads with MiXCR. This sample carries about 60,000 distinct CDR3 sequences, approximately 94% of them seen once, and the ten largest clones take roughly 0.2%. The entry originates in a study of CD8 T cells in Susac syndrome.

The TCR comes from a human donor in good health. Material for sequencing was CD8+ T cells from PBMCs. The rearrangement uses TRBV4-1 and TRBJ2-7; 8 bases fit TRBD2. The CDR3 nucleotides read TGCGCCAGCAGCACCAACCGCGGGGGGCCCAATTCCTACGAGCAGTACTTC. It translates to CASSTNRGGPNSYEQYF.